Shown below are 22 T cell receptor beta chains from a single sample sequenced in a study of Ad26.COV2.S vaccination and SARS-CoV-2 variants. Measured with immunoSEQ multiplex PCR; TCRdb has only the in-frame clones, and not every one. Altogether under 300,000 clones are present, approximately 88% being singletons, with the ten largest covering less than 3.5%. Described treatment: some 20 received Ad26.COV2.S at low or high dose, single or two shots; about 5 received placebo; per-sample allocation not given. Sample collection was performed on day 63 after the first vaccine or placebo injection. Specimen: peripheral blood, collected in a trial of Ad26.COV2.S vaccine versus placebo. These receptors all stem from a person between 18 and 65 years old who received the Ad26.COV2.S COVID-19 vaccine or a placebo.

The chain uses TRBV7-9 and TRBJ2-1, with D perhaps matching TRBD2 (5 bases). From germline, CDR1 is SEHNR and CDR2 FQNEAQ (reference sequence). This CDR3 has 14 amino acids. The ends were cut back, 0 bases at V and 7 bases at J, with 10 bases in the middle. The CDR3 spells CASSLAGEINEQFF. The CDR3 DNA reads as TGTGCCAGCAGCTTAGCGGGAGAGATTAATGAGCAGTTCTTC.

V and J are TRBV29-1 and TRBJ2-1, with 13 bases aligning to TRBD2. J gave up 12 bases and V 6 bases, and 5 bases lay outside the gene matches. Germline V CDR1 and CDR2: SQVTM, ANQGSEA. The CDR3 totals 12 residues. CDR3 amino acids: CSVGTSGNWQFF. CDR3 DNA sequence: TGCAGCGTAGGGACTAGCGGGAATTGGCAGTTCTTC.

In this sample, this clone turned up a few times. The chain employs TRBV5-6 and TRBJ1-5; a possible D gene is TRBD1 (6 bases). V dropped 0 bases and J dropped 7 bases, with 14 bases sitting between them. Germline assignment: CDR1 SGHDT and CDR2 YYEEEE. The CDR3 has 15 residues. The CDR3, as DNA: TGTGCCAGCAGCTTGGCCGGGGGCTCGAGACAGCCCCAGCATTTT. Protein: CASSLAGGSRQPQHF.

CDR3 DNA sequence: TGTGCCAGCAGCTTAGGGGCGACGAGGGGGCGTGTAAACGAGCAGTACTTC. Protein sequence: CASSLGATRGRVNEQYF. The genes are TRBV7-6 and TRBJ2-7, with 7 bases identical to TRBD1. CDR1 is SGHVS and CDR2 is FNYEAQ in the germline V gene. The CDR3 extends over 17 amino acids. V shed 1 base, J shed 5 bases, and the junction held 14 bases outside the gene matches.

The chain combines TRBV11-2 with TRBJ2-7; possible D gene TRBD2, 6 bases. From germline, CDR1 is SGHAT and CDR2 FQNNGV. There are 13 residues in the CDR3. Trimming left V 5 bases short and J 7 bases short, with 15 bases between. CDR3 coding DNA: TGTGCCAGCAGCCCGTTAGCGGTGAGGGAGCAGTACGTC. Amino acids: CASSPLAVREQYV.

This clone was observed a few times. V gene TRBV4-1 combines with J gene TRBJ1-3; D gene uncertain. CDR1 MGHRA and CDR2 YSYEKL come from the germline V gene. V shed 0 bases and J shed 4 bases, with 10 bases lying between them. The CDR3 runs to 15 residues. The CDR3 bases are TGCGCCAGCAGCCAAGACTTCCGACTGGGAAACACCATATATTTT. Translation gives CASSQDFRLGNTIYF.

CDR3 in amino acids: CSAAENTEAFF. CDR3 nucleotides: TGCAGCGCCGCGGAGAACACTGAAGCTTTCTTT. J is TRBJ1-1 and V is TRBV29-1; D not certain. The CDR3 covers 11 residues. V dropped 7 bases and J dropped 1 base, with 7 bases sitting between them. Germline V gene data show CDR1 as SQVTM and CDR2 as ANQGSEA.

The chain couples TRBV15 to TRBJ2-1, with no clear D. CDR1 and CDR2 from the germline V gene are LNHNV and YYDKDF (reference sequence). CDR3 length: 17 amino acids. V lost 5 bases to trimming and J lost 2 bases, with 19 bases between them. For the CDR3, the DNA is TGTGCCACCAGCTCCTTCACCCGGGTCACGCCCTACAATGAGCAGTTCTTC. It yields the protein CATSSFTRVTPYNEQFF.

CDR3 DNA: TGCGCCAGCAGGGCAGGGAACACTGAAGCTTTCTTT. This codes for CASRAGNTEAFF. This rearrangement joins TRBV10-2 to TRBJ1-1; D gene uncertain. CDR3 size: 12 residues. Trimming stripped 6 bases from V and 1 base from J, with 6 bases between. From germline, CDR1 is WSHSY and CDR2 SAAADI.

In this sample, this clone turned up a few times. The final CDR3 position lacks the conserved phenylalanine or tryptophan, pointing to a likely read error. Because the CDR3's place on the DNA is in doubt, the DNA is left out and the CDR3 is given as listed by TCRdb. J is TRBJ1-2 and V is TRBV7-2; the DNA was not used to check the table's D call, TRBD1. Including both end residues, the CDR3 is 16 amino acids long. Germline V gene lookup returns CDR1 SGHTA and CDR2 FQGNSA. CDR3 amino acids: CASSPGQGAVGVGADL.

The chain employs TRBV6-5 and TRBJ2-7; D ambiguous. With 6 bases removed from V and 4 bases from J, the gap between germline ends came to 7 bases. Germline assignment: CDR1 MNHEY and CDR2 SVGAGI. There are 11 residues in the CDR3. The CDR3 DNA reads as TGTGCCAGCAGCGACTTATACGAGCAGTACGTC. It translates to CASSDLYEQYV.

The chain is built from TRBV12-3 or TRBV12-4 and TRBJ2-7; TRBD1 matches 8 bases. V was clipped by 6 bases and J by 4 bases; unmatched bases: 5. The length of the CDR3 is 13 residues. The CDR3: CASSRTGIYEQYV. In DNA, the CDR3 is TGTGCCAGCAGCCGGACAGGGATATACGAGCAGTACGTC.

This clone was observed once. V usage is TRBV5-8 and J usage is TRBJ1-2, with D possibly being TRBD1 (5 bases). The CDR3 loop spans 14 amino acids. V dropped 7 bases and J dropped 8 bases, with 21 bases sitting between them. Looked up from germline, CDR1 is SGHTS and CDR2 is YDEGEE. CDR3 region: CASVRGRARIGYTF. In DNA form, the CDR3 reads TGTGCCAGCGTTAGGGGCAGGGCGAGGATCGGCTACACCTTC.

The chain joins TRBV5-6 to TRBJ1-1; D might be TRBD1 (6 bases). Germline assignment: CDR1 SGHDT and CDR2 YYEEEE. The CDR3 has 15 residues. Trimming left V 4 bases short and J 4 bases short, with 17 bases between. The CDR3 loop reads CASSTQGKEVTEAFF. The CDR3 nucleotides are TGTGCCAGCAGCACACAGGGAAAGGAGGTCACTGAAGCTTTCTTT.

The gene calls are TRBV19 and TRBJ2-2; 9 positions match TRBD1. CDR1 and CDR2 from the germline V gene are LNHDA and SQIVND (reference sequence). With 1 base clipped from V and 5 bases from J, the junction kept 11 bases outside the gene matches. This CDR3 spans 18 amino acids. The CDR3 protein is CASSIVPSGTGFTGELFF. In DNA, the CDR3 is TGTGCCAGTAGTATAGTCCCCTCCGGGACAGGGTTTACCGGGGAGCTGTTTTTT.

The chain links TRBV30 to TRBJ1-5, with 7 bases identical to TRBD1. CDR3 length equals 15 residues. J was trimmed by 4 bases and V by 0 bases; bases with no gene match: 6. CDR1 and CDR2 (germline): GTSNPN, SVGIG (reference sequence). Here the CDR3 DNA reads TGTGCCTGGAGTGTCAGGGGGGAAGGAAATCAGCCCCAGCATTTT. This gives the protein CAWSVRGEGNQPQHF.

The V call is TRBV4-1, the J call TRBJ2-6, with unresolved D. V was trimmed by 0 bases and J by 2 bases, leaving 11 bases between them. Germline CDR1 is MGHRA and CDR2 is YSYEKL. CDR3 size: 17 residues. CDR3 sequence reads: CASSQDFGRAGANVLTF. CDR3 DNA: TGCGCCAGCAGCCAAGATTTTGGCCGGGCTGGGGCCAACGTCCTGACTTTC.

This chain joins TRBV14 and TRBJ1-1; possibly TRBD1 for D (6 bases). The germline V gene encodes CDR1 SGHDN and CDR2 FVKESK. Trimming removed 4 bases at V and 4 bases at J, with 13 bases between. CDR3 length: 14 amino acids. The CDR3 DNA reads TGTGCCAGCAGCCCACAGGGTTTCGGCACTGAAGCTTTCTTT. Protein: CASSPQGFGTEAFF. Drawing the rest from reference TRBV14 and TRBJ1-1, the complete variable domain is EAGVTQFPSHSVIEKGQTVTLRCDPISGHDNLYWYRRVMGKEIKFLLHFVKESKQDESGMPNNRFLAERTGGTYSTLKVQPAELEDSGVYFCASSPQGFGTEAFFGQGTRLTVV.

The chain combines TRBV27 with TRBJ2-1, with TRBD1 identical over 9 bases. This CDR3 comprises 15 residues. Trimming took 5 bases from V and 5 from J; bases not matched to a gene: 7. CDR1 and CDR2 (germline): MNHEY, SMNVEV (reference sequence). The CDR3 DNA reads TGTGCCAGCAGTCACCGGGACAGGGTCAACAATGAGCAGTTCTTC. Protein: CASSHRDRVNNEQFF.

The CDR3 loop reads CASSRTFLDRSYEQYV. The CDR3 nucleotides are TGTGCCAGCAGCCGAACTTTTCTTGACAGAAGTTACGAGCAGTACGTC. The chain combines TRBV6-2 or TRBV6-3 with TRBJ2-7, with a possible D match to TRBD1 (5 bases). V lost 6 bases, J lost 4 bases, and 22 bases lay in between. Germline CDR1 reads MNHEY; CDR2 reads SVGEGT. The CDR3 is 16 residues long.

CDR3 sequence: CASSPGGSGGYEQYF. CDR3 nucleotides: TGTGCCAGCAGCCCCGGGGGTAGCGGGGGGTACGAGCAGTACTTC. The V and J genes are TRBV4-2 and TRBJ2-7, with TRBD2 matching 10 bases. The germline gives CDR1 LGHNA, CDR2 YNFKEQ. The CDR3 runs 15 residues. J lost 4 bases, V lost 4 bases, and 7 bases had no gene match.

The chain employs TRBV7-9 and TRBJ1-2; D is unresolved. The CDR3 runs 15 residues. Germline V gene sequence: CDR1 SEHNR, CDR2 FQNEAQ (reference sequence). V was trimmed by 0 bases and J by 11 bases, leaving 19 bases between them. CDR3 bases: TGTGCCAGCAGCTTAGCGGCGGTTGACGGTGGTCGGTACACCTTC. Encoded protein: CASSLAAVDGGRYTF.